This T cell receptor (beta chain) was observed in a study of response to subunit inactivated influenza vaccine. Study observations and caveats: Authors suggested each seasonal influenza vaccination recruits few new T cells.

Looked up from germline, CDR1 is SNHLY and CDR2 is FYNNEI. The CDR3 loop spans 15 amino acids. The junction had 9 bases not matched to a gene; V was cut back by 3 bases and J by 6 bases. TCRdb reprocessed the RT-PCR reads via MiXCR and lists one record per CDR3 protein. This table has roughly 650,000 distinct CDR3 sequences, 11% to 15% appearing once. In regard to this clonotype: Its target is unknown.

The receptor was isolated from a man between 45 and 60 years old who received an inactivated influenza vaccine. This specimen consisted of PBMCs from blood, obtained 14 to 15 days before vaccination. The V and J genes are TRBV2 and TRBJ1-1; TRBD1 matches at 8 bases. This chain's CDR3 is CASSDSSGGSAEAFF. The CDR3 region has the DNA TGTGCCAGCAGTGATTCGTCAGGGGGCTCCGCTGAAGCTTTCTTT. The variable domain in full, with the rest retrieved from reference TRBV2 and TRBJ1-1, is EPEVTQTPSHQVTQMGQEVILRCVPISNHLYFYWYRQILGQKVEFLVSFYNNEISEKSEIFDDQFSVERPDGSNFTLKIRSTKLEDSAMYFCASSDSSGGSAEAFFGQGTRLTVV.